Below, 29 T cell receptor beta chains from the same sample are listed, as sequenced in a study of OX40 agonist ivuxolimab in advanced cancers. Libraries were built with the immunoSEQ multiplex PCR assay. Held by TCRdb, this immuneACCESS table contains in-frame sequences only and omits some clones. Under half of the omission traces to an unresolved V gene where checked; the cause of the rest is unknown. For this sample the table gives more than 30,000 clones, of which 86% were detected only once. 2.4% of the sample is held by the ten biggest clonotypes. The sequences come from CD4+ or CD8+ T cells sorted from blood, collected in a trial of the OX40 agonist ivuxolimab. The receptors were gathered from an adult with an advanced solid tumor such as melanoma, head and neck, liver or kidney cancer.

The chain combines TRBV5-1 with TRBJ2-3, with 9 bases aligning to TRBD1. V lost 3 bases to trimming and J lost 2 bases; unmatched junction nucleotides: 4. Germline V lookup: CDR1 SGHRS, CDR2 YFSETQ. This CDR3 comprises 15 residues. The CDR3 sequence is CASSSGQGTTDTQYF. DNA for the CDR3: TGCGCCAGCAGCTCAGGACAGGGGACCACAGATACGCAGTATTTT.

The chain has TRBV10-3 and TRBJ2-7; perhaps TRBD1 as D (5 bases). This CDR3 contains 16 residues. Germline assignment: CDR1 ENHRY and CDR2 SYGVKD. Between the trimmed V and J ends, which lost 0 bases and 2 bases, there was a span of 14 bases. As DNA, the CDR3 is TGTGCCATCAGTGAGTCGGGGCAGTCACCCACCTACGAGCAGTACTTC. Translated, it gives CAISESGQSPTYEQYF.

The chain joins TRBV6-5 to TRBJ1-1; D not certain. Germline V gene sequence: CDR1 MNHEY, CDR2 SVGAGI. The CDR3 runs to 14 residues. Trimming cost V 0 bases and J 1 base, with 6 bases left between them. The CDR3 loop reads CASSYSQQNTEAFF. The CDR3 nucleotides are TGTGCCAGCAGTTACTCCCAGCAGAACACTGAAGCTTTCTTT.

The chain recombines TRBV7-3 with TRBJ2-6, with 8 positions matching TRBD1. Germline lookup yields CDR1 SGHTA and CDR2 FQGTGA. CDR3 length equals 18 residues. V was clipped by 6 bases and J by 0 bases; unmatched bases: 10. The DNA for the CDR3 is TGTGCCAGCAGACCTCGGACAGGGCCTCTCTCTGGGGCCAACGTCCTGACTTTC. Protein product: CASRPRTGPLSGANVLTF.

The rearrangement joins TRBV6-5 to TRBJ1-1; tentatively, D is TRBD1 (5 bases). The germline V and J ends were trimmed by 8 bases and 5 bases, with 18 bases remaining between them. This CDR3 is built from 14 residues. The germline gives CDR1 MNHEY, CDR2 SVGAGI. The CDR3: CASRRDGMGTEAFF. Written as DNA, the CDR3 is TGTGCCAGCCGAAGGGACGGTATGGGGACTGAAGCTTTCTTT.

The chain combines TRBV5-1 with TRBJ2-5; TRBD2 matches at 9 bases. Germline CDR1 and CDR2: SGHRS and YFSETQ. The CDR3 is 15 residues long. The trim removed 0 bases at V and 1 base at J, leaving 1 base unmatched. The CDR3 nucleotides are TGCGCCAGCAGCTTGGAAGCGGGGGGCCAAGAGACCCAGTACTTC. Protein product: CASSLEAGGQETQYF.

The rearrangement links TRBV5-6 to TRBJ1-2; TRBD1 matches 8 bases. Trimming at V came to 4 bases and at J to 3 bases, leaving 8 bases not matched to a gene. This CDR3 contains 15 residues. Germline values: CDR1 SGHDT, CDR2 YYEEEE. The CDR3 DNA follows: TGTGCCAGCAGCGGAACAGGGGGATTTTACTATGGCTACACCTTC. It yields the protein CASSGTGGFYYGYTF.

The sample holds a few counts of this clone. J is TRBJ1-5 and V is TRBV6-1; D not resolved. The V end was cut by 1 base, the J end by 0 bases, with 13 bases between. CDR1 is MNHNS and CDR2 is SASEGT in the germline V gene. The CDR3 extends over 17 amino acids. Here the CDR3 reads CASSEDAEVYSNQPQHF. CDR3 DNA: TGTGCCAGCAGTGAAGACGCGGAAGTATATAGCAATCAGCCCCAGCATTTT.

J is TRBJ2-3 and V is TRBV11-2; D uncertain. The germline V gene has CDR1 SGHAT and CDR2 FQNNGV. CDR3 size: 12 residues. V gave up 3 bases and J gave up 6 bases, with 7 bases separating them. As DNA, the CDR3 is TGTGCCAGCAGCTTTAACGGGGATACGCAGTATTTT. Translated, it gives CASSFNGDTQYF.

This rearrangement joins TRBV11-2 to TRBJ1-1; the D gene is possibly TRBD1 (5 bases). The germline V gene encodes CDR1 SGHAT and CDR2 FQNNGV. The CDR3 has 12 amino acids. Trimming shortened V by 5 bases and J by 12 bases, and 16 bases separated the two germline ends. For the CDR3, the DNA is TGTGCCAGCAGCGTAGGGGTCGGGAAAACTTTCTTT. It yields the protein CASSVGVGKTFF.

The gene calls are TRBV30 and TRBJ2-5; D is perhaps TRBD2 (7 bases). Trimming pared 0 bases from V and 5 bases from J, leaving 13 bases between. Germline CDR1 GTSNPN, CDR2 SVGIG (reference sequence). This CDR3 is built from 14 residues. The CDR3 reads CAWSVLGGLETQYF. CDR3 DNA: TGTGCCTGGAGTGTACTGGGGGGGCTGGAGACCCAGTACTTC.

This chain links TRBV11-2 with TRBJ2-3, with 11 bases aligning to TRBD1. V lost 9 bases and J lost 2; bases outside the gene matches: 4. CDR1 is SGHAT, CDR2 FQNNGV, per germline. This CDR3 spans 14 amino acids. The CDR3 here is CASTGQGVTDTQYF. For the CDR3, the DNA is TGTGCCAGTACGGGACAGGGGGTCACAGATACGCAGTATTTT.

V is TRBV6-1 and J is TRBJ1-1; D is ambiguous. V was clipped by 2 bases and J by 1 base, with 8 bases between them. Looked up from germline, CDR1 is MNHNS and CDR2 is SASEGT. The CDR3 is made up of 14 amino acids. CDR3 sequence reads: CASSESGKNTEAFF. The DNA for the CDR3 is TGTGCCAGCAGTGAATCCGGCAAGAACACTGAAGCTTTCTTT.

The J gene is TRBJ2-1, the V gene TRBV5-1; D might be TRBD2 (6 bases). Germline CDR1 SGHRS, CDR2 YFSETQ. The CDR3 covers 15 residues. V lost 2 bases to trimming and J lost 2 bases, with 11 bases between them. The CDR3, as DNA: TGCGCCAGCAGCTTTAACGGGGGTCCCTACAATGAGCAGTTCTTC. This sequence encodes CASSFNGGPYNEQFF.

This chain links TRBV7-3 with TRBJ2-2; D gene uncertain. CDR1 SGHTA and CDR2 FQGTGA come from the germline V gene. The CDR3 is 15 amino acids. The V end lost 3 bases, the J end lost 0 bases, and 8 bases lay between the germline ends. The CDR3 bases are TGTGCCAGCAGCTTTTCTAGGACGAACACCGGGGAGCTGTTTTTT. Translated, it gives CASSFSRTNTGELFF.

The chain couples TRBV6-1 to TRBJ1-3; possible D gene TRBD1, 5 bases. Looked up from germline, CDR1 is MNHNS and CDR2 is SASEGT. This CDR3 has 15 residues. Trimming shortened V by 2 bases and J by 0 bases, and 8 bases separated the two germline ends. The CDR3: CASSERGGSGNTIYF. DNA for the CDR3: TGTGCCAGCAGTGAACGGGGGGGCTCTGGAAACACCATATATTTT.

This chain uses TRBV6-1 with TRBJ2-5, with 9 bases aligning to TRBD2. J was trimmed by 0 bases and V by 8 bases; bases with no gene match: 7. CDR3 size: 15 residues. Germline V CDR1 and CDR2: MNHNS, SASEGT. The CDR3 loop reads CASALTSGYQETQYF. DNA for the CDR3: TGTGCCAGCGCCCTGACTAGCGGCTACCAAGAGACCCAGTACTTC.

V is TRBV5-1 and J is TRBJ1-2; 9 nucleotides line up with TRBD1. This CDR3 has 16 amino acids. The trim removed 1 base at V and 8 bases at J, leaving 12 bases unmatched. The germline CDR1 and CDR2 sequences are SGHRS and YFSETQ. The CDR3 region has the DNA TGCGCCAGCAGCTTGTTCCGTCTGGACAGGGGTGGAGGCTACACCTTC. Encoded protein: CASSLFRLDRGGGYTF.

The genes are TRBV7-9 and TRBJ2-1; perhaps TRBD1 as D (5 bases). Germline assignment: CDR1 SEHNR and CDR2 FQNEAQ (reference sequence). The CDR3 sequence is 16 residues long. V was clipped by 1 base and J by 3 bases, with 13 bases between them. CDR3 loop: CASSLGGRADYNEQFF. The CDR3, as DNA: TGTGCCAGCAGCTTAGGGGGCAGGGCTGACTACAATGAGCAGTTCTTC.

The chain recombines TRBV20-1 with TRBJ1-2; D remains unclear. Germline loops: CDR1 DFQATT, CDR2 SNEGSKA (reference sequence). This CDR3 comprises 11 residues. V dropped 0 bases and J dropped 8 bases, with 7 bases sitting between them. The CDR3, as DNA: TGCAGTGCTAGAGATCCCGGGGGCTACACCTTC. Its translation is CSARDPGGYTF.

The CDR3: CASSLYGGEQFF. The DNA of the CDR3 is TGTGCCAGCAGCTTATACGGGGGTGAGCAGTTCTTC. The chain combines TRBV7-3 with TRBJ2-1, with D possibly matching TRBD2 (6 bases). This CDR3 contains 12 residues. The ends were cut back, 2 bases at V and 9 bases at J, with 8 bases in the middle. Germline V gene data show CDR1 as SGHTA and CDR2 as FQGTGA.

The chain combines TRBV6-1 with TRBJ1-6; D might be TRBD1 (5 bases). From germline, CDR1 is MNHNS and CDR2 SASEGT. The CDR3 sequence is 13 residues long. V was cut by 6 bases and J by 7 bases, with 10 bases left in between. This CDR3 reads CASRGVHNSPLHF. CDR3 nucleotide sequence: TGTGCCAGCAGGGGGGTGCACAATTCACCCCTCCACTTT.

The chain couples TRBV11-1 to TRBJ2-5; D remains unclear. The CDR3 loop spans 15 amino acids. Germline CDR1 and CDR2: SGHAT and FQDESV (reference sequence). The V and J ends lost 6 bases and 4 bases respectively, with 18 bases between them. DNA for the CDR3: TGTGCCAGCAGATCTCTGATGGGCTGGGGAGAGACCCAGTACTTC. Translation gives CASRSLMGWGETQYF. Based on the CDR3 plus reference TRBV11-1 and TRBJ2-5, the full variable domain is EAEVAQSPRYKITEKSQAVAFWCDPISGHATLYWYRQILGQGPELLVQFQDESVVDDSQLPKDRFSAERLKGVDSTLKIQPAELGDSAMYLCASRSLMGWGETQYFGPGTRLLVL.

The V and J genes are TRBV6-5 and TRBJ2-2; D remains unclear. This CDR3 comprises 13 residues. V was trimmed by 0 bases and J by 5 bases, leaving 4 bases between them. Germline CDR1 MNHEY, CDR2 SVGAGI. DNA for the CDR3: TGTGCCAGCAGTTACTCATGGACCGGGGAGCTGTTTTTT. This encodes CASSYSWTGELFF.

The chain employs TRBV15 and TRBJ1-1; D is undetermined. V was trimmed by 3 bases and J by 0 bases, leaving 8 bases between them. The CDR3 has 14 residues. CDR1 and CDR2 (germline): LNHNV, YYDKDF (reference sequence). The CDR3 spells CATSSVSLNTEAFF. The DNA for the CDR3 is TGTGCCACCAGCAGTGTCAGTTTGAACACTGAAGCTTTCTTT.

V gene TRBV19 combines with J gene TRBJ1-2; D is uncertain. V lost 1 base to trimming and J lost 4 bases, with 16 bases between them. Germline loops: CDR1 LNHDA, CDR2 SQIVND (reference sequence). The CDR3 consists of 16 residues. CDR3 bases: TGTGCCAGTAGTATAGTCCGACGGAAAGTTTTCTATGGCTACACCTTC. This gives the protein CASSIVRRKVFYGYTF.

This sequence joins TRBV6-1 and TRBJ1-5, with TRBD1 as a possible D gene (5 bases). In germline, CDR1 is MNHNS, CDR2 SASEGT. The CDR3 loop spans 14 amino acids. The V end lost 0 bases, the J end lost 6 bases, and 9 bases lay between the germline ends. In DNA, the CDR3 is TGTGCCAGCAGTGAAGCGGTCGGGGGTCAGCCCCAGCATTTT. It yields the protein CASSEAVGGQPQHF.

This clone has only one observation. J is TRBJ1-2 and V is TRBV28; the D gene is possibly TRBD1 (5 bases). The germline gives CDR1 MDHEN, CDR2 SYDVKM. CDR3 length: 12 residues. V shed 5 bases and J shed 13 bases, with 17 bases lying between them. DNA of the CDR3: TGTGCCAGCAGTCTGCGGGGGATATTGGGCACCTTC. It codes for CASSLRGILGTF.

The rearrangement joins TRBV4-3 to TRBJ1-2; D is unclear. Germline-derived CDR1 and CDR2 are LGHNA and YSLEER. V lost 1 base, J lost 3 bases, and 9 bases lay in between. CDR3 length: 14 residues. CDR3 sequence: CASSQVNGDYGYTF. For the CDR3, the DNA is TGCGCCAGCAGCCAAGTAAACGGTGACTATGGCTACACCTTC.